This T cell receptor (beta chain) was documented in a study of blood T cell repertoires in COVID-19. The wider study: Acute and convalescent COVID-19 samples came from the United States, Italy and Spain. PBMCs, B-cell-depleted T cells, or T cells were the source of the cDNA or gDNA that made up the material.

Enrollment of patients from Seattle took place during active infection, with longitudinal follow-up. As handled by the study authors: Scientists estimated how many nucleated cells there were by amplifying reference gene primers. Sequencing was performed with immunoSEQ multiplex PCR; in TCRdb, only in-frame clones are kept and a portion is missing. V and J calls plus clone size are reproduced from that table; the DNA served to infer D and trimming. Seen here are under 200,000 clones, approximately 80% observed once, and the top ten hold around 1%. V lost 3 bases, J lost 11 bases, and 8 bases stayed unmatched. Germline CDR1 reads DFQATT; CDR2 reads SNEGSKA (reference sequence). The length of the CDR3 is 12 residues.

The TCR was taken from a man aged 55 to 70 with COVID-19, enrolled during active disease. The V call is TRBV20-1, the J call TRBJ1-1; TRBD1 agrees at 8 bases. Sequencing was done on a sample of peripheral blood. The CDR3 reads CSASSGTGGAFF. As DNA, the CDR3 is TGCAGTGCTAGTAGCGGGACAGGAGGCGCTTTCTTT.